A selection of T cell receptor beta chains follows, all from one sample in a study of blood T cell repertoires in COVID-19. Measured with immunoSEQ multiplex PCR; TCRdb has only the in-frame clones, and not every one. In the table there are about 190,000 clones, more than 85% of which are singletons. Sequenced material: peripheral blood. These receptors originate from a man under 40 with acute or convalescent COVID-19. Each CDR3 is given with its conserved first and last residue. D genes are given only for firm matches. Clone size appears in some rows only: once, few, many, or a class for an expanded clone.

TRBJ2-7 . TRBV5-1 TRBD2 CASSLALVQGGIGEQYF TGCGCCAGCAGCTTGGCCCTTGTTCAGGGAGGGATCGGCGAGCAGTACTTC
TRBJ1-5 few TRBV9 TRBD1 CASSPGQGSYQPQHF TGTGCCTCGAGCCCGGGACAGGGGTCATATCAGCCCCAGCATTTT
TRBJ1-1 . TRBV30 . CAWTLVEGTEAFF TGTGCCTGGACACTTGTTGAGGGCACTGAAGCTTTCTTT
TRBJ2-2 . TRBV3-1/TRBV3-2 . CASSQEWRLGDTGELFF TGTGCCAGCAGCCAAGAATGGAGACTAGGGGACACCGGGGAGCTGTTTTTT
TRBJ2-2 . TRBV9 . CASSDLSVIGELFF TGTGCCAGCAGCGACCTGAGCGTTATCGGGGAGCTGTTTTTT
TRBJ2-7 . TRBV3-1/TRBV3-2 . CASSQSVYEQYF TGTGCCAGCAGCCAATCTGTCTACGAGCAGTACTTC
TRBJ2-7 . TRBV28 . CASSSGIYEQYF TGTGCCAGCAGTTCAGGGATCTACGAGCAGTACTTC
TRBJ2-1 . TRBV5-5 TRBD2 CASSLSGTSGSYEQFF TGTGCCAGCAGCTTGTCCGGGACTAGCGGGAGTTATGAGCAGTTCTTC
TRBJ1-1 . TRBV3-1/TRBV3-2 . CASSGQTNTEAFF TGTGCCAGCAGCGGACAGACGAACACTGAAGCTTTCTTT
TRBJ2-5 once TRBV7-3 . CASSFSPETQYF TGTGCCAGCAGCTTTTCTCCGGAGACCCAGTACTTC
TRBJ1-3 . TRBV6-5 TRBD1 CASSRDRGNTIYF TGTGCCAGCAGTAGGGACAGGGGGAACACCATATATTTT
TRBJ2-7 . TRBV4-1 . CASSQGLRAEQYF TGCGCCAGCAGCCAAGGACTCAGGGCAGAGCAGTACTTC
TRBJ2-7 . TRBV27 . CASSSGVSYEQYF TGTGCCAGCAGCTCCGGGGTCTCCTACGAGCAGTACTTC
TRBJ1-2 . TRBV11-2 . CASSLGNTNYGYTF TGTGCCAGCAGCTTAGGTAATACTAACTATGGCTACACCTTC
TRBJ2-5 . TRBV3-1/TRBV3-2 . CASSQDQLQLKETQYF TGTGCCAGCAGCCAAGATCAACTTCAACTAAAAGAGACCCAGTACTTC
TRBJ1-5 . TRBV27 . CASQRTQTGAYNQPQHF TGTGCCAGCCAGAGAACCCAGACAGGAGCCTACAATCAGCCCCAGCATTTT
TRBJ1-1 . TRBV19 . CASSTTGNTEAFF TGTGCCAGTAGTACGACAGGTAACACTGAAGCTTTCTTT
TRBJ2-1 . TRBV11-3 . CASSPIDREAEQFF TGTGCCAGCAGCCCAATCGACAGGGAGGCTGAGCAGTTCTTC
TRBJ1-5 . TRBV6-5 TRBD1 CASRVGTGNQPQHF TGTGCCAGCAGAGTAGGGACAGGCAATCAGCCCCAGCATTTT
TRBJ1-1 . TRBV5-5 TRBD1 CASSSGTGLESTEAFF TGTGCCAGCAGCTCCGGGACAGGGTTGGAAAGTACTGAAGCTTTCTTT
TRBJ1-5 . TRBV28 . CASSLSQGYQPQHF TGTGCCAGCAGTTTATCACAGGGATATCAGCCCCAGCATTTT
TRBJ2-3 . TRBV7-8 TRBD2 CASSSPYSGTSGYTDTQYF TGTGCCAGCAGCTCCCCCTACTCCGGGACTAGCGGGTACACAGATACGCAGTATTTT
TRBJ2-1 . TRBV19 . CASTPGSSYNEQFF TGTGCCAGTACCCCAGGTAGCTCCTACAATGAGCAGTTCTTC
TRBJ2-7 . TRBV28 . CASSGGGLYEQYF TGTGCCAGCAGTGGAGGGGGCCTCTACGAGCAGTACTTC
TRBJ2-2 . TRBV28 TRBD2 CAGRERETTGELFF TGTGCCGGCCGCGAGCGGGAGACGACCGGGGAGCTGTTTTTT
TRBJ2-1 . TRBV4-1 TRBD1 CASSRTGEDYNEQFF TGCGCCAGCAGCCGCACAGGGGAAGACTACAATGAGCAGTTCTTC
TRBJ1-2 . TRBV11-2 . CASSLGGQFYGYTF TGTGCCAGCAGCTTAGGCGGACAGTTCTATGGCTACACCTTC
TRBJ2-5 . TRBV28 TRBD2 CASSWTSGVQETQYF TGTGCCAGCAGCTGGACTAGCGGGGTTCAAGAGACCCAGTACTTC
TRBJ2-3 . TRBV28 . CASSEGGRTDTQYF TGTGCCAGCAGTGAGGGTGGTCGGACAGATACGCAGTATTTT
TRBJ2-7 . TRBV10-3 . CAISPPGSLGYEQYF TGTGCCATCTCCCCGCCGGGGTCTCTAGGTTACGAGCAGTACTTC
TRBJ1-4 . TRBV6-5 TRBD1 CASGLQGPNEKLFF TGTGCCAGCGGCCTACAGGGGCCTAATGAAAAACTGTTTTTT
TRBJ2-7 . TRBV28 TRBD1 CASGTGAVEQYF TGTGCCAGCGGGACAGGGGCAGTTGAGCAGTACTTC
TRBJ2-1 few TRBV7-2 TRBD2 CASSLVVLQRGAHEQFF TGTGCCAGCAGCTTAGTCGTTCTGCAGCGGGGGGCCCATGAGCAGTTCTTC